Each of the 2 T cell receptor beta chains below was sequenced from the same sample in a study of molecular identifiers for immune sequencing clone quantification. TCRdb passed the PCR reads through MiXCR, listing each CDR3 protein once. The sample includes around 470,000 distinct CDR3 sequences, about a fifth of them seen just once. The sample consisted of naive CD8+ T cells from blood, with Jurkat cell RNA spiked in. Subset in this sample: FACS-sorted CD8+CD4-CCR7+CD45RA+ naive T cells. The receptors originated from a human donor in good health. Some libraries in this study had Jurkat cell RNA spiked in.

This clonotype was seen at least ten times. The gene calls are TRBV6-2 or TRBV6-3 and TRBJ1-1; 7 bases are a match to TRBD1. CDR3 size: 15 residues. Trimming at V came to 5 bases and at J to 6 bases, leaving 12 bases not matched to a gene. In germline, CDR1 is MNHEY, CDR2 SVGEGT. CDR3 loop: CASSTLGRGVSEAFF. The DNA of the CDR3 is TGTGCCAGCAGTACACTGGGCAGGGGGGTTTCTGAAGCTTTCTTT.

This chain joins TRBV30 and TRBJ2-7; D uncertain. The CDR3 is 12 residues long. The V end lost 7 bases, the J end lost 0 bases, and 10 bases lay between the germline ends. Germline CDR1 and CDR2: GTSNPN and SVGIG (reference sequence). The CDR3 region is CAFYKSSYEQYF. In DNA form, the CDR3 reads TGTGCCTTCTATAAGAGCTCCTACGAGCAGTACTTC.